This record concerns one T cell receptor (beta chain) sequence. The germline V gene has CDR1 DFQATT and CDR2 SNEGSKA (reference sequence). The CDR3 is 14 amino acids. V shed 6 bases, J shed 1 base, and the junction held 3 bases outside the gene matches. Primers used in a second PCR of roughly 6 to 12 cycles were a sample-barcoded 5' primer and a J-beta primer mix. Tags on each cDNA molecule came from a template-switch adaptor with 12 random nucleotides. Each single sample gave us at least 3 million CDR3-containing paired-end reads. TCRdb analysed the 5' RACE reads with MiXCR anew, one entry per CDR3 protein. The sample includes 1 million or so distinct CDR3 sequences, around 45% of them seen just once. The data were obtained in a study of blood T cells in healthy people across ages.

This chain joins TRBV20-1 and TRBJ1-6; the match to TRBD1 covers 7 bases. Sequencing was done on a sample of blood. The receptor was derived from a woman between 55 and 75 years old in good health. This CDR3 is CSAEDRSYNSPLHF. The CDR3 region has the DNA TGCAGTGCCGAGGACAGGTCCTATAATTCACCCCTCCACTTT.